Sequencing of this T cell receptor beta chain was carried out in a study of circulating and synovial CD4+ cells in juvenile arthritis. Study-wide findings and caveats: These blood cells shared more CDR3 sequences with synovium than bulk blood. Vbeta family usage analysis did not detect the pathogenic-like versus bulk difference.

CDR1 is MDHEN, CDR2 SYDVKM, per germline. V dropped 7 bases and J dropped 7; count of bases not matched to a gene: 12. CDR3 length equals 14 residues. Profiling relied on immunoSEQ multiplex PCR, and the TCRdb table lists in-frame clones only, not all of them. The profile covers more than 30,000 clones, with 85% to 95% appearing a single time and about 3.1% taken by the ten largest. Notes on this clone: The antigen is unknown.

Donors were patients with active juvenile idiopathic arthritis. V usage is TRBV28 and J usage is TRBJ2-7, with 8 bases identical to TRBD2. The specimen was CD4+ T cells from blood. This TCR was recovered from a human donor with juvenile idiopathic arthritis. CDR3 sequence reads: CASTTMRGAGEQYF. Written as DNA, the CDR3 is TGTGCCAGCACAACAATGCGGGGGGCGGGAGAGCAGTACTTC.